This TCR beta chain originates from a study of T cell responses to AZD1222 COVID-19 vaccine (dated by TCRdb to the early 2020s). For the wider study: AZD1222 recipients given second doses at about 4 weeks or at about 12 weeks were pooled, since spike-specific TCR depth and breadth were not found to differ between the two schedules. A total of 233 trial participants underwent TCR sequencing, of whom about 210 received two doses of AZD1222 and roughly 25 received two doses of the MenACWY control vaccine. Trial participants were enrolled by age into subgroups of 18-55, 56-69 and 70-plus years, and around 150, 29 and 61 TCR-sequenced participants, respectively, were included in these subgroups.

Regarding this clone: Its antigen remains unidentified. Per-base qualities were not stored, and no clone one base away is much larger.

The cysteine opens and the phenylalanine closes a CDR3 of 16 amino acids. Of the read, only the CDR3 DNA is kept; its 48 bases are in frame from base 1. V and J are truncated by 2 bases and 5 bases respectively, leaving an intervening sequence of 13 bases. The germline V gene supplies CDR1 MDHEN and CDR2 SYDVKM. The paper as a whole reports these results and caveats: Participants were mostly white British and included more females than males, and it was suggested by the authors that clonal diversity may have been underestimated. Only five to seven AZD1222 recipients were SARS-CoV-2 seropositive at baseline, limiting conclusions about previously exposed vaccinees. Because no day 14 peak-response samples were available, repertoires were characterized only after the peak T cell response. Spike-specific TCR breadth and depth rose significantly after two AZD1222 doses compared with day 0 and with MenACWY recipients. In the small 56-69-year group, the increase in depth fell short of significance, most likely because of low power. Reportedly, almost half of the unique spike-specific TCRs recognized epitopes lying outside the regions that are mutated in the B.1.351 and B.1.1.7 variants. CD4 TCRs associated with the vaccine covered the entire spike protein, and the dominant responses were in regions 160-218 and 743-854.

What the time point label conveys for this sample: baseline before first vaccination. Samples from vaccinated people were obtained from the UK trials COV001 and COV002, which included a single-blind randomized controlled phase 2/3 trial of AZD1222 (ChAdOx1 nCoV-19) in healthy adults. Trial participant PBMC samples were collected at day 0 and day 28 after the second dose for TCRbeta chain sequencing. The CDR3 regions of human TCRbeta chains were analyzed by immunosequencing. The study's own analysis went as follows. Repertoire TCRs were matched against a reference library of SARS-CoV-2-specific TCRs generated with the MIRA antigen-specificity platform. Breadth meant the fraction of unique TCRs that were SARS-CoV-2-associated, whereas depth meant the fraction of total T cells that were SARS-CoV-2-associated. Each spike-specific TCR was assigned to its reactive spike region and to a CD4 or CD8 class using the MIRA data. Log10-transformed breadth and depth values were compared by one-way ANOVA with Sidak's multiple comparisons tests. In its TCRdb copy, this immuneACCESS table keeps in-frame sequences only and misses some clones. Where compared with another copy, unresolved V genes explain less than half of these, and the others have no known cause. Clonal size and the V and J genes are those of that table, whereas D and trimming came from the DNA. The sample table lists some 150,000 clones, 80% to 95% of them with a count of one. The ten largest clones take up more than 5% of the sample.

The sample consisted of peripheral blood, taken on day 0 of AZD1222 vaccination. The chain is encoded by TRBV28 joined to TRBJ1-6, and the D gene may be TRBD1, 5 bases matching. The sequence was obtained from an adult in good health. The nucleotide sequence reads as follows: TGTGCCAGCAGTTTACTGGGGCGACTTCATAATTCACCCCTCCACTTT. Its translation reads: CASSLLGRLHNSPLHF.